These 21 T cell receptor beta chains originate from one sample sequenced in a study of low-dose radiotherapy and immunotherapy resistance in tumors. TRAV and TRBV primers primed cDNA for both TCRalpha and TCRbeta. The authors ran approximately 20 PCR cycles to amplify TCRs with a constant-region primer and V-primer adapter. In TCRdb, the reads were re-called with MiXCR into one record per CDR3 protein. This sample has some 57,000 distinct CDR3 sequences; 20% to 25% occur once, and the top ten carry 6.7%. Specified time point: after trial treatment. Treatment indicated: LDRT plus nivolumab, ipilimumab, low-dose cyclophosphamide and aspirin (RACIN trial). The sequences come from PBMCs, collected after low-dose radiotherapy plus immunotherapy. The receptors originated from a male donor with prostate cancer.

This clonotype was observed at least ten times. The chain is built from TRBV6-2 or TRBV6-3 and TRBJ1-1; 7 bases are a match to TRBD1. CDR3 size: 15 residues. Unmatched junction bases numbered 6, after V lost 0 bases and J lost 5 bases. Germline CDR1 MNHEY, CDR2 SVGEGT. DNA of the CDR3: TGTGCCAGCAGTTACTCTTCATCAGGGGGGACTGAAGCTTTCTTT. It yields the protein CASSYSSSGGTEAFF.

This clonotype was counted only a few times. The rearrangement uses TRBV7-2 and TRBJ2-5; possibly TRBD1 or TRBD2 for D (6 bases each). Germline V CDR1 and CDR2: SGHTA, FQGNSA. V was trimmed by 1 base and J by 4 bases, leaving 19 bases between them. This CDR3 contains 17 residues. The CDR3 DNA reads as TGTGCCAGCAGCTTAGGGGGGGCCGCTGGGGTGGCAGAGACCCAGTACTTC. Its protein is CASSLGGAAGVAETQYF.

This clonotype was seen ten or more times. The J gene is TRBJ2-2, the V gene TRBV2, with 7 bases aligning to TRBD1. Germline-derived CDR1 and CDR2 are SNHLY and FYNNEI. This CDR3 spans 15 amino acids. For the CDR3, the DNA is TGTGCTACCGATCGACAGGGCGAGGTTGGCGGGGAGCTGTTTTTT. The encoded protein is CATDRQGEVGGELFF. Looking up the rest from reference TRBV2 and TRBJ2-2 gives the full variable domain: EPEVTQTPSHQVTQMGQEVILRCVPISNHLYFYWYRQILGQKVEFLVSFYNNEISEKSEIFDDQFSVERPDGSNFTLKIRSTKLEDSAMYFCATDRQGEVGGELFFGEGSRLTVL.

This clonotype was counted only a few times. The rearrangement links TRBV29-1 to TRBJ2-7; 8 nucleotides align to TRBD1. The CDR3 runs to 13 residues. Germline V gene data show CDR1 as SQVTM and CDR2 as ANQGSEA. V dropped 8 bases and J dropped 4; count of bases not matched to a gene: 10. CDR3 in amino acids: CSCSGQDRYEQYF. CDR3 nucleotides: TGCAGCTGCTCGGGACAGGATCGTTACGAGCAGTACTTC.

This clonotype was observed at least ten times. The V and J genes are TRBV20-1 and TRBJ1-4; D perhaps matches TRBD1 (6 bases). Germline V CDR1 and CDR2: DFQATT, SNEGSKA (reference sequence). Deletions cut 4 bases from V and 10 bases from J, with 16 bases between. This CDR3 comprises 13 residues. The CDR3 is CSATGGSRGKLFF. The CDR3 bases are TGCAGTGCTACCGGGGGCAGTAGGGGAAAACTGTTTTTT.

The table lists this clonotype with a count of one. Mismatch with germline at one junction end may stem from a read error. The rearrangement uses TRBV2 and TRBJ2-1; D not resolved. Germline V lookup: CDR1 SNHLY, CDR2 FYNNEI. This CDR3 is built from 13 residues. This chain's CDR3 is CAGSQAGLGEQFF. DNA of the CDR3: TGTGCCGGCAGCCAAGCTGGGTTAGGTGAGCAGTTCTTC.

Many counts were recorded for this clonotype. No conserved phenylalanine or tryptophan is present at the end of the CDR3, so a read error is the likely explanation. The chain recombines TRBV5-1 with TRBJ2-7, with a weak D call TRBD1 (6 bases). CDR3 length: 13 amino acids. V was pared by 7 bases and J by 2 bases, with 13 bases between. The germline gives CDR1 SGHRS, CDR2 YFSETQ. CDR3 DNA sequence: TGCGCCAGCGCCAGTCAGGGGACCTACGAGCAGTACTCC. Its translation is CASASQGTYEQYS.

V is TRBV6-1 and J is TRBJ2-7; the D is unclear. CDR1 is MNHNS, CDR2 SASEGT, per germline. The length of the CDR3 is 15 residues. V lost 5 bases and J lost 3, with 17 bases in between. The CDR3 reads CASSPRTEPHYEQYF. The DNA for the CDR3 is TGTGCCAGCAGTCCCAGGACGGAGCCCCACTACGAGCAGTACTTC.

Many counts were recorded for this clonotype. The CDR3 DNA reads as TGCGCCAGCAGCTTGGCCCCCGGGGCGGGGGACTCCTACGAGCAGTACTTC. Protein: CASSLAPGAGDSYEQYF. The rearrangement joins TRBV5-1 to TRBJ2-7, with 7 positions matching TRBD2. V lost 0 bases to trimming and J lost 0 bases; unmatched junction nucleotides: 9. The CDR3 has 17 residues. Germline V gives CDR1 SGHRS, CDR2 YFSETQ.

Many counts were recorded for this clonotype. The chain is built from TRBV19 and TRBJ2-7, with 8 bases aligning to TRBD1. There are 16 residues in the CDR3. V was pared by 3 bases and J by 2 bases, with 9 bases of the junction left unmatched. The germline gives CDR1 LNHDA, CDR2 SQIVND (reference sequence). In nucleotides, the CDR3 is TGTGCCAGTAGTATTAGGCCGACAGGGGTAGCCTACGAGCAGTACTTC. Its translation: CASSIRPTGVAYEQYF.

The chain carries TRBV7-9 and TRBJ2-1, with TRBD1 matching 10 bases. The CDR3 has 15 amino acids. J was trimmed by 10 bases and V by 4 bases; bases with no gene match: 10. Germline CDR1 reads SEHNR; CDR2 reads FQNEAQ (reference sequence). Written as DNA, the CDR3 is TGTGCCAGCAGCTCGCGGACAGGGGGTCTCTACGAGCAGTTCTTC. Its protein product is CASSSRTGGLYEQFF.

The gene calls are TRBV9 and TRBJ1-5; 8 nucleotides match TRBD1. Germline values: CDR1 SGDLS, CDR2 YYNGEE. Trimming removed 3 bases from V and 2 bases from J; junction bases left unmatched: 1. The CDR3 consists of 14 residues. CDR3 sequence reads: CASSGGQGNQPQHF. CDR3 in DNA: TGTGCCAGCAGCGGGGGACAGGGCAATCAGCCCCAGCATTTT.

This clonotype was picked up many times. V and J are TRBV29-1 and TRBJ2-6; D is possibly TRBD1 (6 bases). Germline V gene sequence: CDR1 SQVTM, CDR2 ANQGSEA. The CDR3 extends over 16 amino acids. V shed 1 base and J shed 4 bases, with 14 bases lying between them. CDR3 loop: CSVEGQVALGANVLTF. The CDR3, as DNA: TGCAGCGTTGAAGGACAGGTGGCATTGGGGGCCAACGTCCTGACTTTC.

This clonotype was seen ten or more times. V gene TRBV20-1 combines with J gene TRBJ1-3, with TRBD1 matching 8 bases. The CDR3 loop spans 14 amino acids. In germline, CDR1 is DFQATT, CDR2 SNEGSKA (reference sequence). J was trimmed by 3 bases and V by 3 bases; bases with no gene match: 4. The CDR3 protein is CSASDRGYGNTIYF. Here the CDR3 DNA reads TGCAGTGCTAGTGACAGGGGATATGGAAACACCATATATTTT.

This clonotype was detected many times. The chain employs TRBV24-1 and TRBJ2-7; 13 bases line up with TRBD2. This CDR3 has 18 amino acids. V gave up 3 bases and J gave up 6 bases; unmatched junction bases: 13. Per germline, CDR1 KGHDR and CDR2 SFDVKD. CDR3 loop: CATSDVPGLAGRGGEQYF. As DNA, the CDR3 is TGTGCCACCAGTGATGTCCCGGGACTAGCGGGGCGAGGGGGCGAGCAGTACTTC.

This clonotype has ten or more counts. The chain uses TRBV6-2 or TRBV6-3 and TRBJ2-2, with 8 nucleotides matching TRBD2. Germline CDR1 MNHEY, CDR2 SVGEGT. The trim removed 6 bases at V and 6 bases at J, leaving 18 bases unmatched. The CDR3 is 18 amino acids. In DNA form, the CDR3 reads TGTGCCAGCAGCCCGGGACTAGGTCTGATGTCGACCGCCGGGGAGCTGTTTTTT. This translates into CASSPGLGLMSTAGELFF.

This clonotype was observed many times. The chain couples TRBV7-8 to TRBJ2-1; 10 bases agree with TRBD2. From germline, CDR1 is SGHVS and CDR2 FQNEAQ. The CDR3 loop spans 14 amino acids. V dropped 5 bases and J dropped 6; count of bases not matched to a gene: 4. The CDR3 spells CASSEREGPNEQFF. In DNA form, the CDR3 reads TGTGCCAGCAGCGAGCGGGAGGGCCCCAATGAGCAGTTCTTC.

The V call is TRBV18, the J call TRBJ2-2; TRBD1 or TRBD2 may be the D gene (5 bases each). CDR1 and CDR2 from the germline V gene are KGHSH and LQKENI. There are 17 residues in the CDR3. V was clipped by 2 bases and J by 3 bases, with 16 bases between them. The CDR3, as DNA: TGTGCCAGCTCACCATTACGGGACGCAACCTACACCGGGGAGCTGTTTTTT. Protein: CASSPLRDATYTGELFF.

The CDR3 nucleotides are TGTGCCAGCAGCGCCCCTAGCGGGACCAACGAGCAGTACTTC. Protein product: CASSAPSGTNEQYF. This chain connects TRBV9 to TRBJ2-7; 9 bases fit TRBD2. V was pared by 3 bases and J by 5 bases, with 6 bases of the junction left unmatched. This CDR3 has 14 amino acids. Germline assignment: CDR1 SGDLS and CDR2 YYNGEE.

In this sample, this clonotype turned up a few times. This likely came from a read error, as a far larger clone is one base away. The chain employs TRBV6-5 and TRBJ2-7; D is ambiguous. Trimming left V 7 bases short and J 7 bases short, with 14 bases between. The CDR3 length is 12 residues. Germline CDR1 and CDR2: MNHEY and SVGAGI. CDR3 region: CASNLLGGEQYF. CDR3 nucleotide sequence: TGTGCCAGCAACCTACTCGGCGGTGAGCAGTACTTC.

This clonotype occurred many times. At one boundary the junction diverges from the germline segment, which might be a read error. J is TRBJ1-2 and V is TRBV5-1, with D possibly being TRBD1 (6 bases). CDR1 is SGHRS and CDR2 is YFSETQ in the germline V gene. The CDR3 loop spans 14 amino acids. CDR3 loop: CASSSDSLRYGYTF. As DNA, the CDR3 is TGTGCCAGCAGCTCGGACAGTCTTCGCTATGGCTACACCTTC.